The TCR beta chain under discussion was sequenced for a study of blood T cell repertoires in COVID-19. Whole-study context: The United States, Italy and Spain provided the acute and convalescent COVID-19 samples. PBMCs, B-cell-depleted T cells, or T cells provided the cDNA or gDNA that made up the material.

The CDR3 length is 15 residues. V shed 4 bases and J 2 bases; nucleotides not matched to a gene: 4. Germline values: CDR1 LNHDA, CDR2 SQIVND (reference sequence). Generated by immunoSEQ multiplex PCR, the TCRdb table keeps only in-frame clones and is missing some. The table lists about 670,000 clones, 85% to 90% of them singletons. The sequence derives from a woman between 18 and 29 years old with acute or convalescent COVID-19. The J gene is TRBJ1-5, the V gene TRBV19; the match to TRBD1 covers 8 bases. Sequenced: peripheral blood. The CDR3 is CASSRTGFGNQPQHF. The DNA of the CDR3 is TGTGCCAGTAGTAGGACAGGGTTTGGCAATCAGCCCCAGCATTTT.